This TCR beta chain derives from a study of T cell repertoires in aging, cancer and after chemotherapy (dated by TCRdb to the late 2010s). General notes on the study: Donors were distributed across six age groups ranging from 30 or younger to 70 or older, with at least three individuals included per group. In the solid tumor group, the paired samples taken before and after chemotherapy came from patients with brain tumors (glioblastoma) who were receiving therapy based on temozolomide. A cohort of 220 or so cancer patients (roughly 94 with hematological and 124 with solid cancers) was assembled, and 95 healthy donors were included as a reference group. To look at immunoaging and at how T cells reconstitute after chemotherapy, the study profiled TCR beta repertoires in peripheral blood from both healthy donors and cancer patients. Several million TCR reads were contained in the full dataset.

This clonotype has a handful of counts. The target of this receptor is not known. No quality values exist for individual bases; no much larger clone is one base distant. Multiplex touch-down PCR with a mixed TRB-A/B primer pool was used to amplify rearranged TRB sequences covering the V, D and J segments. Illumina adapters and sample indices were attached to the amplicons through two consecutive PCR reactions run with Phusion HS II polymerase. After gel purification with the NucleoSpin Gel and PCR Clean-up kit, the amplicons were checked using Qubit and an Agilent 2100 Bioanalyzer. Sequencing of libraries was carried out on an Illumina MiSeq in 600-cycle, single-indexed, paired-end runs. On the study's bioinformatics: TRB sequences were processed with MiXCR versions 2.12 and 3.0.5. A clone was defined as each unique CDR3 nucleotide sequence, and only productive sequences supported by at least two reads were kept. The repertoire metrics were Shannon diversity, evenness, clonality (defined as one minus evenness), and alpha-parameterized diversity profiles covering alpha 0 to 5. The IGoR algorithm was used to compute generation probabilities of clones in paired pre- and post-chemotherapy samples. TCRdb reprocessed the public reads (quality trimming at Q25 with fastp, clone calling with MiXCR) and kept in-frame beta chains. Rows matching on CDR3 protein sequence are summarized as one entry with the most common DNA and genes. TCRdb assigned the V and J calls; the authors' analysis was not used. This sample is represented by around 20,000 distinct CDR3 sequences; approximately 40% of them were singletons. The ten biggest clones cover 15% to 20% of the sample.

Genomic DNA extracted from peripheral blood, rather than sorted cells or RNA, was used as the source for amplification of TCR beta rearrangements. Here V drops 7 bases and J drops 7 bases, and the junction holds 10 bases not matched to any gene. The germline V gene supplies CDR1 SQVTM and CDR2 ANQGSEA. CDR3 length: 13 amino acids, cysteine to phenylalanine. Of all the DNA, just the CDR3 is kept, 39 bases in frame from base 1. Points the paper makes about the study in general: An increase in median generation probability over the chemotherapy interval was observed in both cancer cohorts, suggesting that the repertoire was reconstituted through rebound thymic output. It was noted by the authors that conclusions about immunological memory after chemotherapy cannot be drawn from the repertoire data. In healthy donors, the decline in TCR diversity with age was mainly explained by loss of richness, whereas in cancer patients loss of evenness was also found to contribute. Compared with age-matched healthy donors, untreated patients with either hematological or solid cancers had significantly lower TCR diversity in the blood along with higher clonality.

The sequenced sample consisted of blood. The rearranged segments are TRBV29-1 and TRBJ2-7; 10 junctional bases match TRBD2. The sequence was obtained from a human donor with a solid tumor. The nucleotides read TGCAGCGGCGCTCGAGCGGGGGGGCGTGAGCAGTACTTC. Translation gives CSGARAGGREQYF.